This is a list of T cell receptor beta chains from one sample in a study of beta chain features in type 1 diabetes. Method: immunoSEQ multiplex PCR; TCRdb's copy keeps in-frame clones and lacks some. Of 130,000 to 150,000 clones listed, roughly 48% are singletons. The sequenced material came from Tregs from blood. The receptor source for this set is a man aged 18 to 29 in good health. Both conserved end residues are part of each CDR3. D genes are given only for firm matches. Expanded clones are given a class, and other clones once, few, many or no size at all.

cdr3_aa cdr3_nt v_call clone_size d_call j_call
CASSTGQGRGYTF TGTGCCAGCAGCACAGGACAGGGTCGGGGCTACACCTTC TRBV9 - TRBD1 TRBJ1-2
CASSSTGQGSDTQYF TGTGCCAGCAGTTCCACCGGACAGGGCTCAGATACGCAGTATTTT TRBV28 - TRBD1 TRBJ2-3
CASSQVSRGEAQYF TGTGCCAGCAGCCAAGTTTCCAGGGGGGAGGCCCAGTACTTC TRBV4-2 - - TRBJ2-5
CSAAPGYEQYF TGCAGTGCTGCTCCGGGATACGAGCAGTACTTC TRBV20-1 - - TRBJ2-7
CASMQGASLREKLFF TGTGCCAGCATGCAGGGGGCCTCTCTAAGAGAAAAACTGTTTTTT TRBV2 few TRBD1 TRBJ1-4
CASSLDSSSYEQYF TGCGCCAGCAGCTTGGACAGCTCTTCCTACGAGCAGTACTTC TRBV5-1 - - TRBJ2-7
CASRQGGNQPQHF TGTGCCAGCAGACAGGGAGGCAATCAGCCCCAGCATTTT TRBV25-1 - - TRBJ1-5
CASSPGTQAFF TGTGCCAGTAGTCCCGGGACTCAGGCTTTCTTT TRBV19 - - TRBJ1-1
CASSLGTGAHNEKLFF TGTGCCAGCAGCTTAGGGACAGGGGCCCATAATGAAAAACTGTTTTTT TRBV7-9 - TRBD1 TRBJ1-4
CASSIGGGPTGELFF TGTGCCAGTAGTATAGGGGGCGGCCCCACCGGGGAGCTGTTTTTT TRBV19 - - TRBJ2-2
CASSLTASGGYAGELFF TGTGCCAGCAGCTTAACGGCCAGCGGGGGCTACGCCGGGGAGCTGTTTTTT TRBV7-3 - TRBD2 TRBJ2-2
CASSRLPFWRGDGYEQYF TGCGCCAGCAGCCGCCTCCCTTTTTGGCGGGGGGATGGCTACGAGCAGTACTTC TRBV4-1 - TRBD2 TRBJ2-7
CSVELGGGDTQYF TGCAGCGTTGAACTCGGGGGTGGAGATACGCAGTATTTT TRBV29-1 - - TRBJ2-3
CASSSAGASEQYF TGCGCCAGCTCTTCTGCGGGGGCGAGCGAGCAGTACTTC TRBV5-1 few - TRBJ2-7
CASSLRPHTGELFF TGTGCCAGCAGTTTGAGGCCGCACACCGGGGAGCTGTTTTTT TRBV28 - - TRBJ2-2
CASSLVGGYNEQFF TGTGCCAGCAGCTTGGTGGGGGGATACAATGAGCAGTTCTTC TRBV5-4 few - TRBJ2-1
CASSQTGANVLTF TGTGCCAGCAGCCAGACTGGGGCCAACGTCCTGACTTTC TRBV9 - - TRBJ2-6
CASSQEYPKGGAWEETQYF TGCGCCAGCAGCCAAGAATATCCCAAAGGGGGGGCATGGGAAGAGACCCAGTACTTC TRBV4-1 - - TRBJ2-5
CASTGIRRGEAQETQYF TGTGCCAGCACCGGAATACGACGTGGGGAGGCGCAAGAGACCCAGTACTTC TRBV5-4 - - TRBJ2-5
CASSGGLASSGANVLTF TGTGCCAGCAGCGGGGGACTAGCGAGCTCTGGGGCCAACGTCCTGACTTTC TRBV11-3 - TRBD2 TRBJ2-6
CASSPTGFSTHEQFF TGTGCCAGCAGCCCTACCGGTTTTAGCACCCATGAGCAGTTCTTC TRBV7-3 - - TRBJ2-1
CASSLWTGVNTEAFF TGTGCCAGCAGCCTATGGACAGGGGTGAACACTGAAGCTTTCTTT TRBV7-2 - TRBD1 TRBJ1-1
CAISRTSGGADTQYF TGTGCCATCAGTCGGACTAGCGGGGGAGCAGATACGCAGTATTTT TRBV10-3 few TRBD2 TRBJ2-3
CASSYSGITQYF TGTGCCAGCAGTTACTCTGGCATTACGCAGTATTTT TRBV6-5 - - TRBJ2-3
CASRSSSSYEQYF TGCGCCAGCAGATCTAGCAGCTCCTACGAGCAGTACTTC TRBV5-1 - - TRBJ2-7
CASSDRQGADTQYF TGCGCCAGCAGCGACCGACAGGGGGCAGATACGCAGTATTTT TRBV5-1 - TRBD1 TRBJ2-3
CASRVAGYSNQPQHF TGTGCCAGCAGGGTGGCCGGGTATAGCAATCAGCCCCAGCATTTT TRBV28 - - TRBJ1-5
CASSSDHPGTSVETQYF TGTGCCAGCAGCTCCGACCACCCCGGGACTAGCGTGGAGACCCAGTACTTC TRBV7-9 - TRBD2 TRBJ2-5
CASSRFGGELFF TGTGCCAGCAGTCGTTTCGGCGGGGAGCTGTTTTTT TRBV6-5 few - TRBJ2-2
CASSLVGTESGNTIYF TGCGCCAGCAGCTTGGTAGGGACAGAGAGTGGAAACACCATATATTTT TRBV5-1 - TRBD1 TRBJ1-3